This T cell receptor beta chain came from a study of cytomegalovirus exposure and HLA in healthy donors (dated by TCRdb to the late 2010s). General notes on the study: In an earlier analysis of 587 of the donors, 250 to 350 Gb of sequence data and about 110 million unique TCR beta sequences from 180 million or so T cells were reported. Around 300 gigabases of sequencing data and tens of millions of unique TCR sequences were included in an early release covering around 650 HLA-typed donors. Of the approximately 400 genotyped donors, 75% to 85% were placed in the genetic ancestry cluster associated with self-reported Caucasian donors. The study was designed to test whether signatures of past pathogen exposure could be identified by cataloging public T cell receptors. Using immunosequencing, the study profiled T cell repertoires from fewer than 700 subjects and related those repertoires to cytomegalovirus serostatus. Along with the roughly 710-subject first cohort, a separate validation cohort of over a hundred different subjects was used. To predict cytomegalovirus infection status, the study brought together high-throughput TCR immunosequencing, statistical association of individual TCRs with disease status, and machine learning. A later analysis re-examined previously published TCR beta repertoires from roughly 650 donors and added high-resolution HLA genotyping to investigate patterns of TCR occurrence. The later analysis used no new phenotypic data to find candidate immune exposures, relying instead on TCR beta sequences and their occurrence across donors. An earlier analysis of 450 to 750 of the donors used high-throughput TCR beta sequencing to judge whether each TCR beta V gene segment behaved as functional or pseudogenic. Donor age, sex, ethnicity and CMV serostatus were collected together with the repertoire data. Genome-wide SNP genotypes for about 60% of the roughly 670 donors were used in a later genetic analysis, which treated that subset as a discovery cohort. All discovery cohort repertoires had been generated using a single sequencing platform. HLA typing included class I and class II loci at four-digit resolution. The number of donors typed differed by locus, with roughly 629-640 for A, B, C, DRB1 and DQB1, more than 500 for DQA1, some 570 for DPA1, and 400 to 490 for DPB1. About five DR-DQ haplotypes were handled as single units for association and clustering, since linkage in the cohort was strong. Among roughly 400 genotyped donors of the cohort, an average of around 250,000 unique TCR beta nucleotide sequences was sequenced per donor, of which about 20% were non-productive. Overall results and qualifications from the work: A cluster of highly shared sequence variants was judged likely to be a technical artifact of the sequencing pipeline. A later analysis found that most CMV-associated TCR beta chains appeared HLA-restricted, with HLA associations seemingly driven largely by CMV exposure. Only TCR beta chains were sequenced in this cohort, and the absence of alpha or paired-chain data limited detectable features. Because counts were too low, about 18 rarely observed V segments, including chromosome 9 orphons, were excluded from the earlier analysis of fewer than 650 of the donors. A further reported finding was that TCR beta sequences accurately predicted the HLA-A and HLA-B alleles for most subjects in the first cohort. In a later analysis, the rate of TCR association differed among HLA loci, with DRB1 alleles having the most associated TCRs and HLA-C alleles having the fewest. In a later genetic analysis, a missense DCLRE1C variant was associated with V-gene and J-gene trimming of TCR beta chains, and the association was replicated in an independent cohort. CMV serostatus was the only immune exposure information available for the cohort. Correlated functional status among segregating V segments might reflect linkage disequilibrium, but an unknown experimental factor could not be ruled out. Compared with equally common non-associated chains, HLA-associated TCR beta chains in a later analysis were more clonally expanded and had lower generation probabilities. Most TCR sequences were observed very rarely across donors, whereas some public TCRs were present in many individuals. According to the authors, the approach could potentially be generalized to other disease states and immunological phenotypes. In vitro tests confirmed that three of the cytomegalovirus-associated TCR beta chains recognize cytomegalovirus antigens. Because some donors lacked HLA typing at each locus, the association tests relied only on the typed subset. Because the 87-base-pair reads could not distinguish some IMGT-functional V segments, including TRBV6-2 and TRBV6-3, those segments were excluded. When HLA alleles, especially DR and DQ, strongly co-occurred, TCR associations were difficult to assign to individual alleles. Compared with the approximately 700-donor mean, donors in an Asian-associated ancestry cluster had fewer N-insertions in productive TCRs, according to a later genetic analysis. In an earlier analysis of some 640 of the donors, most TCR beta V segments were observed in productive rearrangements about 90% or about 30% of the time, broadly matching IMGT annotations. A later analysis associated 15,000 or so TCR beta sequences with specific HLA alleles at a false discovery rate of 0.05. A total of roughly 160 TCR beta chains were listed by the study as associated with cytomegalovirus. Cytomegalovirus status was reported to be diagnosed by the classifier with high specificity and sensitivity in both the original and validation cohorts. Several of the top co-occurrence clusters appeared to be linked to parvovirus B19, influenza, CMV and Epstein-Barr virus, according to a later analysis. Presence/absence analyses assumed roughly uniform sequencing depth across donors, an assumption that may not hold.

The cohort comprised approximately 700 healthy bone marrow donors. Cohort members were all nominally healthy when sampled, although unrecorded immune exposures were likely present. The donor tested CMV seronegative and was one of the 352 seronegative cohort members. A peripheral blood sample was collected from each donor, and TCR beta sequencing was performed on peripheral blood mononuclear cells. Genomic DNA extraction from the blood cell samples was performed with the Qiagen DNeasy Blood Extraction Kit. Comment on this clone: The antigen this receptor binds is unknown.

Library preparation employed the immunoSEQ multiplex PCR assay. The multiplex PCR relied on a mix of 60 forward primers for TCR Vbeta segments and 13 reverse primers for TCR Jbeta segments. Amplification of the CDR3 region of rearranged TCR beta genes was performed with a multiplex PCR assay on genomic DNA. The Illumina HiSeq System was used to sequence the amplified TCR beta libraries as 87-base-pair reads. The source study handled its data this way. A later analysis counted tens of millions of unique TCR beta chains across the 666 repertoires, and 10 million to 12 million of these chains were shared by at least two donors. To remove PCR and sequencing errors, raw reads were error-corrected and collapsed into unique sequences using a nearest-neighbor algorithm that merged closely related sequences. V, D and J gene segments were assigned by aligning CDR3 sequences to IMGT reference sequences. For a sequence to be retained, a match of at least six nucleotides was required to both a V gene segment and a J gene segment. Rearrangements were called productive when the CDR3 lacked stop codons and stayed in frame with V and J; all others were non-productive. Following IMGT convention, CDR3 was defined as the stretch from the second conserved V-encoded cysteine to the conserved J-encoded phenylalanine. The earlier analysis of about 610 of the donors excluded any sequence lacking an unambiguous match to a single V gene segment. An earlier analysis of about 600 of the donors called V segments functional above 56.7% productive rearrangements and segregating when the between-donor standard deviation exceeded 5%. A statistical classification framework was developed to diagnose cytomegalovirus status using the catalog of TCR beta chain sequences. V and J gene assignment, in a later analysis, came from comparing TCR nucleotide sequences with IMGT/GENE-DB human TR gene sequences. Using the TCRdist pipeline, a later analysis assigned CDR3 sequences along with most-parsimonious VDJ recombination scenarios. In a later analysis, every TCR beta chain was defined by the combination of its CDR3 amino acid sequence and its V-gene family, and reads without a unique V-gene family were dropped. In a later analysis, around 600 highly shared, low-generation-probability nucleotide sequences were removed to address suspected cross-contamination and a sequencing artifact. A later analysis calculated a clonal expansion index for each public chain from normalized within-repertoire ranks of inferred template counts. Generation probabilities in a later analysis came from a VDJ recombination model fitted to out-of-frame rearrangements, and those results were checked against IGoR. A later analysis scored TCR-TCR, TCR-HLA and TCR-CMV co-occurrence with hypergeometric tests, applying a repertoire-size bias correction to TCR pairs. A later analysis estimated false discovery rates by permuting HLA or CMV assignments 20 times. In a later analysis, co-occurring TCRs were grouped using DBSCAN, and TCRdist sequence similarity was added for clustering within HLA-allele-positive subsets. Repertoires with fewer than 30,000 or more than 120,000 public chains, plus five repertoires with anomalous nucleotide sharing, were excluded from co-occurrence clustering. In TCRdb, the immuneACCESS table is reduced to in-frame sequences with V and J assigned. These tables do not hold every clone; where another copy was compared, an unresolved V gene accounts for under half, and the others remain unexplained. That table furnishes V, J and clone size, whereas the DNA furnished D and trimming. This sample's listing comprises some 46,000 clones. The ten largest clones add up to 8.1% of the sample.

Trimming removed 2 bases from V and 5 bases from J; the gene matches leave 8 bases unexplained. CDR1 MNHNS and CDR2 SASEGT were looked up in the germline V gene. Its CDR3 holds 16 amino acids, cysteine through phenylalanine. Solely the CDR3 DNA is kept, with 48 bases framed from the first base. The material sequenced was PBMCs. The sequence joins TRBV6-1 to TRBJ2-4, and 8 junctional nucleotides match TRBD1. The origin of this receptor is a male donor in good health and CMV-seronegative. The DNA is as follows: TGTGCCAGCAGTGAATTTTTAGGGACAGGAGAAAACATTCAGTACTTC. Protein translation: CASSEFLGTGENIQYF.